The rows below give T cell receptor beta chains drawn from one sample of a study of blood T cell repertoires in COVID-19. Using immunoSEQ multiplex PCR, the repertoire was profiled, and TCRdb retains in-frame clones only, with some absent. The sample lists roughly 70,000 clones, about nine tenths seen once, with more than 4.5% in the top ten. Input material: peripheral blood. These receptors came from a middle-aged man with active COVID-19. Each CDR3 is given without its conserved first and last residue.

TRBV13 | ASSLFWEGRTGELF
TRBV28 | ASSFPRPGGANYGYT
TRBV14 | ASSPLRGAGGTDTQY
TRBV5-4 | ASSLESPGADTQY
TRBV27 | ASRSMGTSIVHEQF
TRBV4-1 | ASSQGRDTGELF
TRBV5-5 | ASSIRAAANYGYT
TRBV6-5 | ASSSGAGRQPQH
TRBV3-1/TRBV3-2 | ASSQGRNQPQH
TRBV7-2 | ASSLSLQGDGEKLF
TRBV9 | ASRIGHDENTEAF
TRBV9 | ASSASTRSGEQY
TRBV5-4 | ASSLKLAEGNEQF
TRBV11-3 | ASSLELDRGPNTGELF
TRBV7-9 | ASRRERLGGPGANVLT
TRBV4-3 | ASSYHTLSYNEQF
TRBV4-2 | ASSQDFFAGELF
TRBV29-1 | SARGDNGYT
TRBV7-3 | ASSLGQPNSGNTIY
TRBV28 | ASISGTGSLIEKLF
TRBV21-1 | ASSNVGNQPQH
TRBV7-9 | ASSRNRGTEAF
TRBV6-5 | ASSDRRHQPQH
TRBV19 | ASRDSYFLGRVTNEKLF
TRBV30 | AWSVRHSYEQY
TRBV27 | ASRSGQTRFYEQY
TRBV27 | ASSIKGQGGPYGYT
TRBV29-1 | SVVGQGNTEAF
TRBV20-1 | SASRLAASITDTQY
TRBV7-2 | ASSLAGRTDTQY
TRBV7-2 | ASSVLYEQY
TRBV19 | ASSPGWGLTGSTEAF
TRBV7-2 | ASSQSGPPWDTEAF
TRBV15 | ATSTPLGTSGRAPHEQF
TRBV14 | ASSSLGLVHEQF
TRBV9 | ASSTSRGEKLF
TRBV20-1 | SASSGRDTGELF
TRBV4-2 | ASSQDYSYSNQPQH
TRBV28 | ASTPGGTGNGYT
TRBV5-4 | ASSLSGGTEAF